A selection of T cell receptor beta chains follows, all from one sample in a study of T-cell reconstitution after alpha-beta-depleted transplantation in children. TCRdb processed the PCR reads anew with MiXCR; each CDR3 protein has one entry. Of about 100,000 distinct CDR3 sequences in the sample, approximately 6.6% are singletons; the top ten hold roughly 23%. The starting material was PBMCs, mostly from graft donor cells, obtained 360 days after TCRalphabeta/CD19-depleted stem cell transplant. The receptors here all came from a male patient aged 2 to 10 who had a stem cell transplant for acute lymphoblastic leukemia, so the T cells may come from the graft donor. Each CDR3 is given with its conserved first and last residue. The D gene is left open where the match is weak. Only part of the rows carry a size: once, few, many, or a class if the clone is expanded.

TRBJ2-1,TRBV28,many,TRBD2,TGTGCCAGCAGTCTTCTAGCGGGTCCGTCCTACAATGAGCAGTTCTTC,CASSLLAGPSYNEQFF
TRBJ2-2,TRBV4-1,many,TRBD1,TGCGCCAGCAGCCAAGAGGGACAGGGGGCTAACACCGGGGAGCTGTTTTTT,CASSQEGQGANTGELFF
TRBJ1-5,TRBV29-1,many,-,TGCAGCGTCCAAAGCGGGAGCAATCAGCCCCAGCATTTT,CSVQSGSNQPQHF
TRBJ2-1,TRBV4-2,few,-,TGTGCCAGCAGCCACGGACCCTACAATGAGCAGTTCTTC,CASSHGPYNEQFF
TRBJ2-3,TRBV4-2,few,-,TGTGCCAGCAGCCCCAGGACGGGAACCACAGATACGCAGTATTTT,CASSPRTGTTDTQYF
TRBJ1-1,TRBV5-1,many,-,TGCGCCAGCAGCAAGGGTGATGGGATAGTGAACACTGAAGCTTTCTTT,CASSKGDGIVNTEAFF
TRBJ1-6,TRBV6-1,many,-,TGTGCCAGCAGTGAATGGGGGGCGGATTCACCCCTCCACTTT,CASSEWGADSPLHF
TRBJ1-1,TRBV6-2/TRBV6-3,few,-,TGTGCCAGCAGTTACTCGATCTCAGGGGTCCACGGGATGGACACTGAAGCTTTCTTT,CASSYSISGVHGMDTEAFF
TRBJ2-7,TRBV29-1,-,TRBD1,TGCAGCGCCCGGACAGGGGTCAGCTACGAGCAGTACTTC,CSARTGVSYEQYF
TRBJ2-2,TRBV15,many,TRBD1,TGTGCCACCAGCAGAGATTACAGGGGGACCACCGGGGAGCTGTTTTTT,CATSRDYRGTTGELFF